This T cell receptor beta chain was retrieved from a study of regulatory T cells in long-lasting Graves disease. Study-wide points: Not thyroid tissue but only peripheral blood was studied. The TCR repertoire of persistent Graves' patients was less diverse than that of newly diagnosed ones.

Germline V gene lookup returns CDR1 DFQATT and CDR2 SNEGSKA (reference sequence). CDR3 length: 13 residues. The ends were cut back, 5 bases at V and 0 bases at J, with 10 bases in the middle. TCR beta libraries were built with iRepertoire HTBI primers and Arm-PCR of CDR3 regions. TCRdb called the multiplex PCR reads again in MiXCR, with one record for every CDR3 protein. Of some 410,000 distinct CDR3 sequences detected, about 15% appear once; the ten largest clones hold around 10%. Turning to this clonotype: Its matching antigen is unknown. A read error may be the cause here, since a much bigger clone is one base away.

Time point in this sample: newly diagnosed GD, antithyroid drugs for less than 3 months. Preparation of the TCR library used RNA extracted from PBMCs. These data were also filed under a second study, of T cells in Graves' hyperthyroidism and ophthalmopathy. That study adds: Clinical symptoms, serum thyroxine, TRAb, thyroid ultrasound and orbital computed tomography established diagnosis. HTBI primers drove first-round RT-PCR of the TCR CDR3.

Sequenced here: peripheral blood mononuclear cells (PBMCs), sampled at new diagnosis, from a patient treated with antithyroid drugs. The clonotype was recovered from a young woman with Graves disease. This chain links TRBV20-1 with TRBJ1-1, with D unresolved. As DNA, the CDR3 is TGCAGTGCTTACGGCATAGTGAACACTGAAGCTTTCTTT. This encodes CSAYGIVNTEAFF.